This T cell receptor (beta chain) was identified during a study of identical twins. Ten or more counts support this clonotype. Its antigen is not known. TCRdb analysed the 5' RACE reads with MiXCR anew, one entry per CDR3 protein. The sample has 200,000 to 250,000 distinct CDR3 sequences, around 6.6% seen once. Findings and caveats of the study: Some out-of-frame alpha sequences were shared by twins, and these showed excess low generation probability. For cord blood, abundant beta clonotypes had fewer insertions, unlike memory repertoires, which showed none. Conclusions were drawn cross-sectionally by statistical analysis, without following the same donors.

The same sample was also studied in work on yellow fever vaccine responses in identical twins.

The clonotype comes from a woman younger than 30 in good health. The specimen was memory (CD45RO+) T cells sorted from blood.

Here the CDR3 reads CASSLASGATTGELFF. The CDR3 nucleotides are TGTGCCAGCAGCTTAGCTAGCGGGGCTACCACCGGGGAGCTGTTTTTT. J is TRBJ2-2 and V is TRBV7-2; 8 nucleotides match TRBD2. From germline, CDR1 is SGHTA and CDR2 FQGNSA. The CDR3 is 16 amino acids. V gave up 0 bases and J gave up 4 bases; unmatched junction bases: 4.